The present TCR beta chain was sequenced within a study of shared clonotypes between healthy human individuals (dated by TCRdb to about 2020). A note on the overall study: The cohort included three men and two women between 18 and 49 years of age. For each donor, CD4 naive and CD4 memory were each run on three plates, CD8 naive on two plates, and CD8 memory on one plate. To estimate repertoire size and how much clonotypes are shared between individuals, the study performed deep sequencing of blood TCR repertoires from roughly five healthy adults. To increase sequencing depth and limit assay-specific biases, different laboratories used diverse techniques to prepare libraries and sequence TCR repertoires. Each donor's leukapheresis produced roughly between roughly 0.94 and 9.5 billion PBMCs. Results and caveats for the whole study, not just this receptor: Compared with non-shared clonotypes, the clonotypes found in all four sorted-subset donors had higher generation probabilities. Sharing across a few donors was observed for approximately 5% of naive CD4, under 4% of naive CD8, around 2.5% of memory CD4, and over 0.3% of memory CD8 clonotypes. Pairwise subsampling led to the expectation that sequencing depth would affect the degree of clonotype sharing among donors. Sampling was restricted to blood, and TCR repertoires in tissues likely differ from the TCR repertoires found in blood. Even with the large sequencing depth, rarefaction of the sorted-subset datasets indicated that sequencing was incomplete. The small number of donors limited the genetic and exposure-history diversity represented. Larger estimated clonotype richness was generally found for naive subsets than for memory subsets.

According to the germline V gene, CDR1 reads KGHSH and CDR2 reads LQKENI. A distance of 16 bases separates the germline ends of V and J, which lose 6 bases and 6 bases respectively. The CDR3 contains 14 residues, cysteine and phenylalanine counted. Solely the CDR3 DNA is kept, with 42 bases framed from the first base. The donors were healthy, HIV-negative adults with no recently reported acute infections or vaccinations. Only Caucasian adults living in Nashville, Tennessee, USA were represented among the donors. CD4+ T cells were enriched by magnetic negative selection, after which naive cells were positively selected on CD45RA and the negative fraction was taken as the memory subset. Blood was obtained by leukapheresis, after which PBMCs were separated by Ficoll-Histopaque density gradient centrifugation and cryopreserved in liquid nitrogen vapor phase. Analytical flow cytometry was used to check the purity and quantity of every magnetically sorted T cell population. Each sorted fraction had its genomic DNA isolated and then quantified by UV absorbance on a Nanodrop 2000c.

Using the deep immunoSEQ assay, multiplex PCR amplified TCR CDR3 regions from genomic DNA. Extracted genomic DNA from each cell subset was spread evenly across all wells of several immunoSEQ 96-well plates, with each plate serving as a replicate. For sorted subsets, around 200 ng genomic DNA, equal to 30,000 to 35,000 T cell genomes, was loaded into each replicate PCR. Purified libraries were quantified with a Qubit 3.0 fluorometer, sized on a Bioanalyzer 2100, and re-quantified with the KAPA Library Quantification kit. Each immunoSEQ 96-well plate was sequenced on its own single-read 150-cycle Illumina NextSeq 550 flow cell. The authors' pipeline ran thus. Because the immunoSEQ output included only junctional sequences and no quality scores, the filtering could not be the same as the filtering used for full-length reads. To assign V/J genes and CDR3, sequences were annotated against IMGT germline references using PyIR, a Python wrapper for IgBLAST v1.9. Any read was removed if the V/J assignment was weak (E-value above 1e-6), the CDR3 was missing, or the read contained stop codons, out-of-frame junctions, or ambiguous translated residues. A V3J clonotype was defined by an identical inferred V gene, J gene, and CDR3 amino acid sequence. Percentage overlap between repertoires was calculated by dividing the number of shared unique clonotypes by the size of the smaller repertoire. Repertoire richness was assessed with RTK rarefaction, the Chao1 estimator, and Recon v2.1 estimates of unobserved clonotypes. For all TCRbeta clonotypes obtained by the gDNA method from a few donors, generation probabilities were computed with OLGA. TCRdb took this table from immuneACCESS and kept in-frame rearrangements with V and J called. Such tables lack part of the clones; where checked against another copy, unresolved V genes explain under half of the gap, and the rest is unexplained. V, J and clone size derive from that table, while D and trimming were established from the DNA sequence. The sample table lists millions of clones, about 92% of them with a count of one. Approximately 0.4% of the sample rests with the top ten.

On this clone: There is no known antigen for this receptor. It has no much larger one-base neighbor in the sample; base qualities were not kept.

The sequence derives from a man between 18 and 29 years old in good health. Some clones in this sample may be carry-over from other donors' samples. The receptor chain draws on TRBV18 and TRBJ2-3; TRBD1 is possibly the D segment (7 matching bases). What was sequenced was naive CD4+ T cells from PBMCs. The sample's cell subset or site label, decoded: CD45RA+ positively selected. CDR3 reads: CASSPGGSMDTQYF. The DNA reads as follows: TGTGCCAGCTCCCCAGGGGGGAGTATGGATACGCAGTATTTT.